These 20 T cell receptor beta chains share one sample of origin, sequenced in a study of blood T cell repertoires in COVID-19. Method: immunoSEQ multiplex PCR; TCRdb's copy keeps in-frame clones and lacks some. The repertoire includes over 100,000 clones, around 73% of them detected once, and about 9.6% sits in the top ten. Material: peripheral blood. The receptor set was obtained from a man in his 60s with active or convalescent COVID-19.

This clone was detected only once. The rearrangement uses TRBV13 and TRBJ2-1; 12 nucleotides agree with TRBD2. This CDR3 comprises 19 residues. V lost 0 bases and J lost 4; bases outside the gene matches: 10. Germline V gene data show CDR1 as PRHDT and CDR2 as FYEKMQ (reference sequence). CDR3 nucleotide sequence: TGTGCCAGCAGCTTAGGGACTAGCGGGAGCCGGCCAGGGTACAATGAGCAGTTCTTC. Protein sequence: CASSLGTSGSRPGYNEQFF.

This CDR3 reads CASRTGYSNQPQHF. CDR3 nucleotides: TGTGCCAGCAGGACAGGGTATAGCAATCAGCCCCAGCATTTT. The V call is TRBV6-5, the J call TRBJ1-5; 7 bases agree with TRBD1. Germline trimming cut 6 bases from V and 0 bases from J; bases unmatched to any gene: 2. Germline CDR1 MNHEY, CDR2 SVGAGI. The CDR3 has 14 residues.

The chain recombines TRBV19 with TRBJ2-2; 9 positions match TRBD1. The CDR3 contains 15 residues. With V trimmed by 8 bases and J by 4 bases, 8 bases remained unmatched. CDR1 is LNHDA, CDR2 SQIVND, per germline (reference sequence). The CDR3 coding sequence is TGTGCCAGTCGGACAGGGGTGATAGGCACCGGGGAGCTGTTTTTT. Its translation is CASRTGVIGTGELFF.

The chain joins TRBV18 to TRBJ1-4; tentatively, D is TRBD1 (5 bases). The germline gives CDR1 KGHSH, CDR2 LQKENI. V shed 2 bases and J shed 4 bases, with 8 bases lying between them. The CDR3 runs 14 residues. The CDR3 spells CASSPGGNNEKLFF. In nucleotides, the CDR3 is TGTGCCAGCTCACCAGGGGGGAATAATGAAAAACTGTTTTTT.

This CDR3 is CASSLGDTGGRREQYF. CDR3 in DNA: TGCGCCAGCAGCTTGGGGGATACGGGAGGGCGGAGGGAGCAGTACTTC. V usage is TRBV5-1 and J usage is TRBJ2-7, with 8 positions matching TRBD2. There are 16 residues in the CDR3. Germline assignment: CDR1 SGHRS and CDR2 YFSETQ. V was pared by 0 bases and J by 7 bases, with 12 bases of the junction left unmatched.

CDR3 DNA sequence: TGTGCCAGCAGCAGTCCTGGGGAGCTGTTTTTT. As protein: CASSSPGELFF. This chain connects TRBV6-5 to TRBJ2-2, with no clear D. The CDR3 has 11 amino acids. The germline V and J ends were trimmed by 6 bases and 8 bases, with 7 bases remaining between them. Germline V lookup: CDR1 MNHEY, CDR2 SVGAGI.

V usage is TRBV2 and J usage is TRBJ1-5; D not resolved. CDR3 length: 15 residues. V was clipped by 4 bases and J by 2 bases, with 12 bases between them. Germline V gene lookup returns CDR1 SNHLY and CDR2 FYNNEI. The CDR3 spells CASSATGKGNQPQHF. In nucleotides, the CDR3 is TGTGCCAGCAGTGCCACGGGGAAAGGCAATCAGCCCCAGCATTTT.

This clone has a handful of counts. The chain recombines TRBV9 with TRBJ2-3, with a possible D match to TRBD1 (6 bases). In germline, CDR1 is SGDLS, CDR2 YYNGEE. The CDR3 extends over 15 amino acids. Between the trimmed V and J ends, which lost 3 bases and 0 bases, there was a span of 11 bases. CDR3 bases: TGTGCCAGCAGCGCCCTTCAGGGGAGCACAGATACGCAGTATTTT. This codes for CASSALQGSTDTQYF.

CDR3 region: CASSFGTSGPTDTQYF. DNA of the CDR3: TGTGCCAGCAGCTTCGGGACTAGCGGTCCCACAGATACGCAGTATTTT. This chain joins TRBV28 and TRBJ2-3; 11 nucleotides align to TRBD2. J was trimmed by 2 bases and V by 6 bases; bases with no gene match: 7. Germline V gives CDR1 MDHEN, CDR2 SYDVKM. The length of the CDR3 is 16 residues.

V gene TRBV27 combines with J gene TRBJ2-1; 10 bases are shared with TRBD1. Losses at the gene ends were 2 bases for V and 7 bases for J; bases not matched to a gene: 11. CDR3 length: 17 residues. Looked up from germline, CDR1 is MNHEY and CDR2 is SMNVEV (reference sequence). CDR3 bases: TGTGCCAGCAGTTTAACTCCCGGGACAGGGGCGACTAATGAGCAGTTCTTC. Protein product: CASSLTPGTGATNEQFF.

This clone was detected ten times or more. The gene calls are TRBV7-8 and TRBJ2-7, with D possibly matching TRBD2 (5 bases). Germline CDR1 SGHVS, CDR2 FQNEAQ. This CDR3 comprises 13 residues. Trimming removed 4 bases at V and 1 base at J, with 8 bases between. CDR3 amino acids: CASSSGLSYEQYV. CDR3 in DNA: TGTGCCAGCAGCTCGGGGTTATCCTACGAGCAGTACGTC.

The V gene is TRBV2, the J gene TRBJ2-5; 8 positions agree with TRBD2. CDR1 is SNHLY and CDR2 is FYNNEI in the germline V gene. Unmatched junction bases numbered 10, after V lost 8 bases and J lost 2 bases. There are 15 residues in the CDR3. CDR3 residues: CASGMGGGWQETQYF. CDR3 bases: TGTGCCAGCGGGATGGGCGGGGGGTGGCAAGAGACCCAGTACTTC.

This clone was observed once. This chain connects TRBV18 to TRBJ2-1, with 8 bases that match TRBD1. This CDR3 region has 15 residues. J was trimmed by 7 bases and V by 6 bases; bases with no gene match: 11. Germline loops: CDR1 KGHSH, CDR2 LQKENI. The CDR3 reads CASSLGQGKNNEQFF. The CDR3, as DNA: TGTGCCAGCTCTCTCGGACAGGGAAAGAATAATGAGCAGTTCTTC.

The sample holds a few counts of this clone. The chain has TRBV29-1 and TRBJ2-7; unclear D gene. The V gene lost 3 bases and the J gene lost 4 bases, with 13 bases spanning the gap. Germline CDR1 is SQVTM and CDR2 is ANQGSEA. This CDR3 has 13 amino acids. This chain's CDR3 is CSVEGPLTYEQYF. For the CDR3, the DNA is TGCAGCGTTGAGGGCCCCCTCACTTACGAGCAGTACTTC.

At least ten counts were recorded for this clone. This chain connects TRBV11-2 to TRBJ1-2, with TRBD1 identical over 9 bases. V lost 7 bases to trimming and J lost 5 bases; unmatched junction nucleotides: 8. CDR3 size: 14 residues. Germline V gene lookup returns CDR1 SGHAT and CDR2 FQNNGV. The CDR3 sequence: CASTPDRGSYGYTF. The CDR3 bases are TGTGCCAGCACCCCGGACAGGGGCTCATATGGCTACACCTTC.

With regard to this clone: Within the sample, other DNA sequences also encode this same CDR3. This chain links TRBV7-9 with TRBJ1-6, with D unresolved. The germline V and J ends were trimmed by 1 base and 4 bases, with 5 bases remaining between them. CDR1 is SEHNR and CDR2 is FQNEAQ in the germline V gene (reference sequence). The CDR3 has 14 residues. In nucleotides, the CDR3 is TGTGCCAGCAGCTTAGAACAGTATAATTCACCCCTCCACTTT. Encoded protein: CASSLEQYNSPLHF.

V and J are TRBV15 and TRBJ1-4; TRBD1 is a possible D gene (5 bases). Trimming removed 1 base from V and 7 bases from J, with 13 bases in between. The CDR3 has 15 residues. Germline values: CDR1 LNHNV, CDR2 YYDKDF (reference sequence). As DNA, the CDR3 is TGTGCCACCAGCAGAGGATCAGGGAACATTGAAAAACTGTTTTTT. It encodes CATSRGSGNIEKLFF.

This clone was detected only a few times. The V call is TRBV5-1, the J call TRBJ2-2; 7 nucleotides line up with TRBD1. CDR1 and CDR2 from the germline V gene are SGHRS and YFSETQ. This CDR3 has 16 amino acids. V shed 6 bases, J shed 7 bases, and the junction held 15 bases outside the gene matches. The CDR3 here is CASTPQGHNRGGELFF. CDR3 nucleotide sequence: TGCGCCAGCACCCCACAGGGGCACAACCGGGGCGGGGAGCTGTTTTTT.

This chain joins TRBV28 and TRBJ2-5; no firm D call. CDR1 and CDR2 from the germline V gene are MDHEN and SYDVKM. The CDR3 is 12 amino acids. Between the trimmed V and J ends, which lost 2 bases and 7 bases, there was a span of 8 bases. CDR3 DNA sequence: TGTGCCAGCAGTTTAAACAGCCTGACCCAGTACTTC. Translating gives CASSLNSLTQYF.

J is TRBJ2-7 and V is TRBV28; 10 bases map to TRBD2. The CDR3 covers 14 residues. Germline loops: CDR1 MDHEN, CDR2 SYDVKM. V dropped 6 bases and J dropped 4; count of bases not matched to a gene: 6. CDR3 DNA sequence: TGTGCCAGCAGGTCTAGCGGGAGTGAGTACGAGCAGTACTTC. This sequence encodes CASRSSGSEYEQYF.